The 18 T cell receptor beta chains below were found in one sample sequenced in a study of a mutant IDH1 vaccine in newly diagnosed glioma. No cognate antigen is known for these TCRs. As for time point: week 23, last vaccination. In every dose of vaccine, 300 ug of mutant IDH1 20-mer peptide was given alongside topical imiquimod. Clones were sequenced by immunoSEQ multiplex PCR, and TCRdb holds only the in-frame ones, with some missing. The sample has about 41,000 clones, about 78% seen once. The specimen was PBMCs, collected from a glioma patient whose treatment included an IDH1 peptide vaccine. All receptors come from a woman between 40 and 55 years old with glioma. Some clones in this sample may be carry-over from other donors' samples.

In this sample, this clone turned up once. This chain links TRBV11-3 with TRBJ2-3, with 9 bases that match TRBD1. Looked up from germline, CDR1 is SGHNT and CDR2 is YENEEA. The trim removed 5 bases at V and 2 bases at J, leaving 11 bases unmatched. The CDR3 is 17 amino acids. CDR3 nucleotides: TGTGCCAGCAGCCGCGGTCCCGGGACAGGGATCACAGATACGCAGTATTTT. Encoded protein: CASSRGPGTGITDTQYF.

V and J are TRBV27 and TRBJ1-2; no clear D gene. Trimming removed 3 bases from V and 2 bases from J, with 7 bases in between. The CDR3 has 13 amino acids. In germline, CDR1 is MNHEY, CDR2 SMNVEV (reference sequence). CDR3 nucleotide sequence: TGTGCCAGCAGTTTCAAACCAAACTATGGCTACACCTTC. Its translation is CASSFKPNYGYTF.

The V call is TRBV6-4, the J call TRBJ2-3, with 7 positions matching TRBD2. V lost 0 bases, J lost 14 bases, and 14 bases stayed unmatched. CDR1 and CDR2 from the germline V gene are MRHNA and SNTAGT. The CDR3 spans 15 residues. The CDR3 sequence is CASSDSLANPGGLYF. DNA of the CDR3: TGTGCCAGCAGTGACTCTCTTGCAAATCCGGGAGGTCTGTATTTT.

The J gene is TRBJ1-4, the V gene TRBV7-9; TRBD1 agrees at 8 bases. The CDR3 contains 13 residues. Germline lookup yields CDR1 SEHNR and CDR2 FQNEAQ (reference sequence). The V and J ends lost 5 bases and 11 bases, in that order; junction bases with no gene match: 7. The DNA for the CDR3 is TGTGCCAGCAGCGTCGGGACAGGCAGGAAACTGTTTTTT. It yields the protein CASSVGTGRKLFF.

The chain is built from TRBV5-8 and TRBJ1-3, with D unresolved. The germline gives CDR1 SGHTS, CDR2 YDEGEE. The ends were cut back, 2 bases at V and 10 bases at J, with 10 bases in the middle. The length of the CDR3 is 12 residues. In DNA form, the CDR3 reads TGTGCCAGCAGCTTCCAAGTTGGAACCATATATTTT. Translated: CASSFQVGTIYF.

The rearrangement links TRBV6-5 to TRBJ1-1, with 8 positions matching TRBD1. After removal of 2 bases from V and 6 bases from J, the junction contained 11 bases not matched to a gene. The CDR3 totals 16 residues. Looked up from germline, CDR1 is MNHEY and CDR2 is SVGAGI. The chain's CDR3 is CASSYRLRTGRAEAFF. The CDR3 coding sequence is TGTGCCAGCAGTTACCGCTTACGGACAGGGCGGGCTGAAGCTTTCTTT.

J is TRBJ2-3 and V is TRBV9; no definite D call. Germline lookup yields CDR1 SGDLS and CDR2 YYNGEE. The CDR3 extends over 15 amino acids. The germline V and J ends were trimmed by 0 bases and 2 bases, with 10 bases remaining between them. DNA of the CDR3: TGTGCCAGCAGCGTAGCGGGCTCTGTCACAGATACGCAGTATTTT. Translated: CASSVAGSVTDTQYF.

The CDR3 sequence: CASSFPAGTDNEQFF. The CDR3, as DNA: TGTGCCAGCAGCTTCCCCGCAGGGACCGACAATGAGCAGTTCTTC. The V and J genes are TRBV5-4 and TRBJ2-1; possibly TRBD1 or TRBD2 for D (5 bases each). There are 15 residues in the CDR3. CDR1 is SGHNT, CDR2 YYREEE, per germline (reference sequence). Trimming shortened V by 2 bases and J by 5 bases, and 14 bases separated the two germline ends. Together with reference TRBV5-4 and TRBJ2-1, the CDR3 gives the full variable domain: ETGVTQSPTHLIKTRGQQVTLRCSSQSGHNTVSWYQQALGQGPQFIFQYYREEENGRGNFPPRFSGLQFPNYSSELNVNALELDDSALYLCASSFPAGTDNEQFFGPGTRLTVL.

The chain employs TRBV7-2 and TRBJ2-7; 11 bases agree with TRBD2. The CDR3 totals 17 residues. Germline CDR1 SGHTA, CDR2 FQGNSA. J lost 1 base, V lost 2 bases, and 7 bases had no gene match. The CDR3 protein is CASSLMASGGLSYEQYF. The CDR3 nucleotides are TGTGCCAGCAGCTTAATGGCTAGCGGGGGGCTTTCCTACGAGCAGTACTTC.

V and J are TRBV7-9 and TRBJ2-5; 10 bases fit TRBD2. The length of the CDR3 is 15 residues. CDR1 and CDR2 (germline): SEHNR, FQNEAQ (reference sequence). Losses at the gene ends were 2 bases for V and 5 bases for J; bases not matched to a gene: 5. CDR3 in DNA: TGTGCCAGCAGCTTAACTAGCGGGGCGTTGGAGACCCAGTACTTC. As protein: CASSLTSGALETQYF.

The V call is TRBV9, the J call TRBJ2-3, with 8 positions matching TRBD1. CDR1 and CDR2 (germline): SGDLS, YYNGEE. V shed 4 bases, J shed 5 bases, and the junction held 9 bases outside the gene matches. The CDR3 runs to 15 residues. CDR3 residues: CASSLGQGLGDTQYF. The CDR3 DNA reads TGTGCCAGCAGCTTAGGACAGGGTTTGGGAGATACGCAGTATTTT.

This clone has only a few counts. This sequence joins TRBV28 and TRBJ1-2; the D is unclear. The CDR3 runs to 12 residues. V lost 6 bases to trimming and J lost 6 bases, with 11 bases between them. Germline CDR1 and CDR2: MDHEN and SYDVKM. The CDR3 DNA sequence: TGTGCCAGCAGACCACCTAGAGATGGCTACACCTTC. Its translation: CASRPPRDGYTF.

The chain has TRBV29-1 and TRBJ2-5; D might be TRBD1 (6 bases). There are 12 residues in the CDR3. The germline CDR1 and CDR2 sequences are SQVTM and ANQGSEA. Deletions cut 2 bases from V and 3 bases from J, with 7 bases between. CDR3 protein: CSVEKGEETQYF. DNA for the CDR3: TGCAGCGTTGAAAAGGGGGAAGAGACCCAGTACTTC. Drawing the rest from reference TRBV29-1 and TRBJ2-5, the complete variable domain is SAVISQKPSRDICQRGTSLTIQCQVDSQVTMMFWYRQQPGQSLTLIATANQGSEATYESGFVIDKFPISRPNLTFSTLTVSNMSPEDSSIYLCSVEKGEETQYFGPGTRLLVL.

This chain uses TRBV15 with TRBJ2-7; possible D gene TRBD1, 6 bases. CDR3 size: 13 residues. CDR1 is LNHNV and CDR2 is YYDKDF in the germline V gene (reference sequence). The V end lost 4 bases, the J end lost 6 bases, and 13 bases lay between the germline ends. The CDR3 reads CATSKLQGSEQYF. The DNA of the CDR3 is TGTGCCACCAGCAAGCTACAGGGATCCGAGCAGTACTTC.

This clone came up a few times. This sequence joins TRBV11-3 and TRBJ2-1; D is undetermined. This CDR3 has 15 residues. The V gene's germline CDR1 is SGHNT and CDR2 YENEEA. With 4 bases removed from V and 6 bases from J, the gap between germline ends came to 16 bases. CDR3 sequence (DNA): TGTGCCAGCAGCTCGACCTACGGCTGGGGCAATGAGCAGTTCTTC. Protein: CASSSTYGWGNEQFF.

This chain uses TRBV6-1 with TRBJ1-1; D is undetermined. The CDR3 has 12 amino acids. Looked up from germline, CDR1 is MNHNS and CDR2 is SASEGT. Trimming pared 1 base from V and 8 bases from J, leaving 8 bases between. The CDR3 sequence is CASSEGLREAFF. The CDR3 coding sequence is TGTGCCAGCAGTGAAGGCTTGAGAGAAGCTTTCTTT.

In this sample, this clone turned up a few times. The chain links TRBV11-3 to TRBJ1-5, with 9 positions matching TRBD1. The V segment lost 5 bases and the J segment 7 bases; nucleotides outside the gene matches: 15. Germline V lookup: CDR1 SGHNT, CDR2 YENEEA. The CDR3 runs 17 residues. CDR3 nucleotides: TGTGCCAGCAGCCCACCCGGCCCGGGACAGGGAGTACAGCCCCAGCATTTT. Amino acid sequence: CASSPPGPGQGVQPQHF.

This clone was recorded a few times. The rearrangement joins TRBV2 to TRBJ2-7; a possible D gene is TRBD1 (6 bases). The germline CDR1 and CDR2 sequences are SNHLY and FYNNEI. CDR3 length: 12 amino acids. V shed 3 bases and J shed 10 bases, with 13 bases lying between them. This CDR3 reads CASSDGDNSQYF. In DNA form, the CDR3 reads TGTGCCAGCAGTGACGGGGACAATTCCCAGTACTTC.